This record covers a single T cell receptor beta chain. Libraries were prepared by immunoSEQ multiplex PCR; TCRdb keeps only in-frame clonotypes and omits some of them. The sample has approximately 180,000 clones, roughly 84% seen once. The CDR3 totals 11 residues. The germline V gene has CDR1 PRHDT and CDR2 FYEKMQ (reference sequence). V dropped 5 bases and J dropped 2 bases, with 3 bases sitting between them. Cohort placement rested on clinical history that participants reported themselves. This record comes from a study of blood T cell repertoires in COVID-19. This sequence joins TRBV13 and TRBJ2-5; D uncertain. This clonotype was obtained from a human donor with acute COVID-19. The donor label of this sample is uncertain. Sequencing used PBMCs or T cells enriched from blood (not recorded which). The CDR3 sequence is CASSVQETQYF. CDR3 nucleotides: TGTGCCAGCAGCGTACAAGAGACCCAGTACTTC.